These T cell receptor beta chains were read from a single sample in a study of CD8 T cells in Susac syndrome. TCRdb re-analysed the immunoSEQ multiplex PCR reads in MiXCR, keeping a single row per CDR3 protein. Of approximately 70,000 distinct CDR3 sequences in the sample, over 85% are singletons; the top ten hold 0.5% to 0.7%. Sequencing used CD8+ T cells from PBMCs. These receptors were taken from a human donor with multiple sclerosis. Each CDR3 is given with its conserved first and last residue. A D gene is named only where the DNA matches it firmly. Not every row has a clone size; where given, it reads once, few, many or a size class.

TRBJ1-6,NA,TRBV30,TRBD1,TGTGCCTGGAACGGGCAGGGGGAGAATTCACCCCTCCACTTT,CAWNGQGENSPLHF
TRBJ2-5,NA,TRBV4-1,TRBD2,TGCGCCAGCAGCCAAGTGGGGCCGGGAGGGCCGAGAGAGACCCAGTACTTC,CASSQVGPGGPRETQYF
TRBJ1-1,once,TRBV30,NA,TGTGCCTGGAAAAATGGGGCTGAAGCTTTCTTT,CAWKNGAEAFF
TRBJ2-5,NA,TRBV11-2,NA,TGTGCCAGCAGCTTAGTCCTGTCGAGAGAGACCCAGTACTTC,CASSLVLSRETQYF
TRBJ2-1,NA,TRBV5-6,TRBD2,TGTGCCAGCAGCTTGGCCATAGCGGGCCCCTACAATGAGCAGTTCTTC,CASSLAIAGPYNEQFF
TRBJ2-5,NA,TRBV2,TRBD2,TGTGCCAGCAGTGGTCAACTAGCGGGGAGCCAAGAGACCCAGTACTTC,CASSGQLAGSQETQYF
TRBJ2-3,NA,TRBV4-1,TRBD2,TGCGCCAGCAGCGACACCGGGACTAGCGAGATGATTAGGTCTAGCACAGATACGCAGTATTTT,CASSDTGTSEMIRSSTDTQYF
TRBJ2-1,NA,TRBV28,NA,TGTGCCAGCAGTTTAGTGTTACTAGCTTCGGACAATGAGCAGTTCTTC,CASSLVLLASDNEQFF
TRBJ2-2,NA,TRBV28,NA,TGTGCCAGCAGTTTAGAGTTCGGGGAGCTGTTTTTT,CASSLEFGELFF
TRBJ2-2,NA,TRBV13,TRBD2,TGTGCCAGCTTCCCGGGACTAGCAGCGAACACCGGGGAGCTGTTTTTT,CASFPGLAANTGELFF
TRBJ2-3,NA,TRBV7-8,TRBD1,TGTGCCAGCAGCTTAACCGGGACAGGGGCAGATACGCAGTATTTT,CASSLTGTGADTQYF
TRBJ2-3,NA,TRBV3-1,TRBD2,TGTGCCAGCAGCCAAGAGGGAGCGGGAGGGCCAACAGATACGCAGTATTTT,CASSQEGAGGPTDTQYF
TRBJ2-1,NA,TRBV4-1,NA,TGCGCCAGCAGCCAAGCTCCCCGTGACTCCGGGCAGTTCTTC,CASSQAPRDSGQFF
TRBJ2-7,NA,TRBV6-2/TRBV6-3,NA,TGTGCCAGCAGTTACCGGCAGGGACACTACGAGCAGTACTTC,CASSYRQGHYEQYF
TRBJ2-7,NA,TRBV28,TRBD1,TGTGCCAGCAGGACCGGGACAGGGCTTCGAGAGCAGTACTTC,CASRTGTGLREQYF
TRBJ1-1,NA,TRBV19,TRBD1,TGTGCCAGTATTCCGGGACAGGGGTACACTGAAGCTTTCTTT,CASIPGQGYTEAFF
TRBJ1-2,NA,TRBV16,TRBD1,TGTGCCAGCAGCCAAGGGACAGGGACGTATGGCTACACCTTC,CASSQGTGTYGYTF
TRBJ1-1,NA,TRBV24-1,NA,TGTGCCACCAGGGTTCCGGAGACAGATGAAGCTTTCTTT,CATRVPETDEAFF
TRBJ2-3,NA,TRBV28,NA,TGTGCCAGCAGTTTCCGTGGCAGCACAGATACGCAGTATTTT,CASSFRGSTDTQYF
TRBJ1-2,NA,TRBV9,NA,TGTGCCAGCAGCGCTGGGCAGGTCGCTTCCCCCTATGGCTACACCTTC,CASSAGQVASPYGYTF
TRBJ2-7,NA,TRBV6-6,NA,TGTGCCAGCCGGCTGGGGAGTGACTACGAGCAGTACTTC,CASRLGSDYEQYF
TRBJ2-7,once,TRBV27,TRBD1,TGTGCCAGCTCCGGGACAGGGACCTCCTACGAGCAGTACTTC,CASSGTGTSYEQYF
TRBJ2-1,NA,TRBV5-1,NA,TGCGCCAGCAGCGTATCCTTCAATGAGCAGTTCTTC,CASSVSFNEQFF
TRBJ1-2,NA,TRBV27,NA,TGTGCCAGCAGTTTTGACGGAACCTCTACCTATGGCTACACCTTC,CASSFDGTSTYGYTF
TRBJ2-7,NA,TRBV4-3,NA,TGCGCCAGCAGCCAAGATCGGGACGAGGCCTCCTACGAGCAGTACTTC,CASSQDRDEASYEQYF
TRBJ2-7,NA,TRBV7-3,TRBD2,TGTGCCAGCAGCCTCAGCGGGAGCGACTACGAGCAGTACTTC,CASSLSGSDYEQYF
TRBJ2-1,NA,TRBV3-1,NA,TGTGCCAGCAGCCCCCCTAGCTCCAGTGAGCAGTTCTTC,CASSPPSSSEQFF
TRBJ2-1,NA,TRBV3-1,TRBD2,TGTGCCAGCAGCCAAGAACGGGGGTCCCTAGCGGGTTACAATGAGCAGTTCTTC,CASSQERGSLAGYNEQFF
TRBJ2-1,NA,TRBV7-9,TRBD2,TGTGCCCGAGACAGTGGCGGGAGGGCCAATGAGCAGTTCTTC,CARDSGGRANEQFF
TRBJ2-7,NA,TRBV7-9,TRBD1,TGTGCCAGCAGCTCCCGGGACCAGGGGGCTGCCGAGCAGTACTTC,CASSSRDQGAAEQYF
TRBJ2-1,NA,TRBV19,NA,TGTGCCAGTAGTATAGGTGGATTCTCCTACAATGAGCAGTTCTTC,CASSIGGFSYNEQFF
TRBJ2-1,NA,TRBV29-1,TRBD2,TGCAGCGTGACCTGGACTAGCGGGAGTTGGTATGAGCAGTTCTTC,CSVTWTSGSWYEQFF
TRBJ1-1,once,TRBV14,TRBD1,TGTGCCAGCAGCCAAGAATATGGGACAGGGCCTGAAGCTTTCTTT,CASSQEYGTGPEAFF
TRBJ2-7,NA,TRBV4-1,TRBD2,TGCGCCAGCAGCCCAGTAGCGGGAGGGCGATACGAGCAGTACTTC,CASSPVAGGRYEQYF
TRBJ2-7,NA,TRBV28,NA,TGTGCCAGCAGTCCGGAATCGGTCATCTACGAGCAGTACTTC,CASSPESVIYEQYF
TRBJ1-1,NA,TRBV29-1,NA,TGCAGCGTTCTCCGCGACGGAAACACTGAAGCTTTCTTT,CSVLRDGNTEAFF
TRBJ2-1,NA,TRBV27,NA,TGTGCCAGCAGCACCGGGGGGCGAAATGAGCAGTTCTTC,CASSTGGRNEQFF
TRBJ2-5,once,TRBV20-1,NA,TGCAGTGCTATGAAAGGGGAGGGGGAAGAGACCCAGTACTTC,CSAMKGEGEETQYF
TRBJ1-2,NA,TRBV29-1,NA,TGCAGCGTGTGGGAGGTCTATGGCTACACCTTC,CSVWEVYGYTF
TRBJ2-3,NA,TRBV5-1,NA,TGCGCCAGCACGGTTCTTGGCGCAGATACGCAGTATTTT,CASTVLGADTQYF
TRBJ2-5,NA,TRBV18,NA,TGTGCCAGCTCACACCCTGCAGGGGTGGAGACCCAGTACTTC,CASSHPAGVETQYF
TRBJ2-7,NA,TRBV15,NA,TGTGCCACCAGCCCCGCATACTACGAGCAGTACTTC,CATSPAYYEQYF
TRBJ2-1,NA,TRBV27,NA,TGTGCCAGCAGTCCCCTTAACGATGAGCAGTTCTTC,CASSPLNDEQFF
TRBJ1-2,NA,TRBV20-1,NA,TGCAGTGCTAGAGATCCGATAAGGGACTATGGCTACACCTTC,CSARDPIRDYGYTF
TRBJ2-1,NA,TRBV9,TRBD1,TGTGCCAGCAGCCCTCGGGCGGACAGGGTCACCAATGAGCAGTTCTTC,CASSPRADRVTNEQFF
TRBJ2-1,NA,TRBV6-1,TRBD2,TGTGCCAGCAGCCCCCTGCCGGGAGGGCTCAATGAGCAGTTCTTC,CASSPLPGGLNEQFF
TRBJ2-2,NA,TRBV20-1,NA,TGCAGTGCTAGAGATTTAGGCCTAGCCGCCGGGGAGCTGTTTTTT,CSARDLGLAAGELFF
TRBJ1-5,NA,TRBV27,NA,TGTGCCAGCAGTTTTACCGCGGGGAGGATGCAGCCCCAGCATTTT,CASSFTAGRMQPQHF
TRBJ2-1,NA,TRBV6-5,TRBD2,TGTGCCAGCAGGGGGAGCGGGATAACGTTCTTC,CASRGSGITFF
TRBJ2-7,NA,TRBV9,NA,TGTGCCAGCAGCGTAGATAACGGCGGCGAGCAGTACTTC,CASSVDNGGEQYF